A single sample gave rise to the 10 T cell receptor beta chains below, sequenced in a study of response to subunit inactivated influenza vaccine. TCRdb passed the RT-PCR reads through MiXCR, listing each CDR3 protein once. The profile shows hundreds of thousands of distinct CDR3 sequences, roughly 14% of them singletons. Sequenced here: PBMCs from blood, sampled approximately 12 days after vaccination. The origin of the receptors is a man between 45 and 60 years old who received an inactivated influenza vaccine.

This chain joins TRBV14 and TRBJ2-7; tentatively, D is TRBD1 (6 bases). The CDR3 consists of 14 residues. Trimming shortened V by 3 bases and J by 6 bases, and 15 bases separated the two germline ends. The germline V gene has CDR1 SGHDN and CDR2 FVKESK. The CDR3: CASSQVRGSSEQYF. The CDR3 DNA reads TGTGCCAGCAGCCAGGTCAGGGGCTCGTCCGAGCAGTACTTC.

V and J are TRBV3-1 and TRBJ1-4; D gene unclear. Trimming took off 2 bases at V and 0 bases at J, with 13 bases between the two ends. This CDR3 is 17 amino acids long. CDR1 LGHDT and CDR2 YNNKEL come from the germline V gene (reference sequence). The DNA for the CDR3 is TGTGCCAGCAGCCAATCCAGTGTGGGGACAACTAATGAAAAACTGTTTTTT. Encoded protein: CASSQSSVGTTNEKLFF.

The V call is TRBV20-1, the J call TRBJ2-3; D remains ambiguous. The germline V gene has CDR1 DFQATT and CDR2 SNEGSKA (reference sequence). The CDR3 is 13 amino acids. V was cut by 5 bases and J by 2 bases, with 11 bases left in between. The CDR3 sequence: CSAGWATTDTQYF. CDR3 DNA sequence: TGCAGTGCTGGATGGGCCACCACAGATACGCAGTATTTT.

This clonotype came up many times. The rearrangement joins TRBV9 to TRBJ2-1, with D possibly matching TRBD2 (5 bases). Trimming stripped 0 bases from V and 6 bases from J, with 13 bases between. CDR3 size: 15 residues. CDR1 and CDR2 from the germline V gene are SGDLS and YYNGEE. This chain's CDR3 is CASSVDRGSGNEQFF. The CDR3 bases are TGTGCCAGCAGCGTAGATCGTGGGAGTGGCAATGAGCAGTTCTTC. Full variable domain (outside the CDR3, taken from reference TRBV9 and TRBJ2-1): DSGVTQTPKHLITATGQRVTLRCSPRSGDLSVYWYQQSLDQGLQFLIQYYNGEERAKGNILERFSAQQFPDLHSELNLSSLELGDSALYFCASSVDRGSGNEQFFGPGTRLTVL.

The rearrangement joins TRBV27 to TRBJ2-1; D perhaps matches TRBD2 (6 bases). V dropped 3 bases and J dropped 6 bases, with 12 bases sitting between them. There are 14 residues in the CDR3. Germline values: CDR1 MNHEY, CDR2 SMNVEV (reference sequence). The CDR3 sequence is CASSLGGTLNEQFF. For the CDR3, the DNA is TGTGCCAGCAGTTTGGGGGGAACCCTCAATGAGCAGTTCTTC.

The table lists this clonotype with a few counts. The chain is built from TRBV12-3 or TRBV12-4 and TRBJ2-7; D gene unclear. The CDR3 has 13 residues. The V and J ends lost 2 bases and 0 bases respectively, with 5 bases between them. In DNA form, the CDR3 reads TGTGCCAGCAGTTTAAGGATCTCCTACGAGCAGTACTTC. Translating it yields CASSLRISYEQYF.

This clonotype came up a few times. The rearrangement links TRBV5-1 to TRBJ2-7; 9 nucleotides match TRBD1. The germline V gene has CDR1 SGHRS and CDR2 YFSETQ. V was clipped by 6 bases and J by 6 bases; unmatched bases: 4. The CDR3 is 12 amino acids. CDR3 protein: CASTGTGIEQYF. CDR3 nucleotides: TGCGCCAGCACCGGGACAGGGATCGAGCAGTACTTC.

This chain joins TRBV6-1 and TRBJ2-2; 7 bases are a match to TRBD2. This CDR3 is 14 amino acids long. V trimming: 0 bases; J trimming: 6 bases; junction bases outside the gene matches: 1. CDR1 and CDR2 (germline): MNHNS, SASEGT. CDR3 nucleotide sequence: TGTGCCAGCAGTGAAGCCGGACTAGCCGGGGAGCTGTTTTTT. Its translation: CASSEAGLAGELFF.

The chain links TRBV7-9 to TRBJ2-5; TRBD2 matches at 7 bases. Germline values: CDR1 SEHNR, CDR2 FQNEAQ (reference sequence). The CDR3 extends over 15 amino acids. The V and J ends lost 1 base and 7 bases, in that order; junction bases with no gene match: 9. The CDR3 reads CASSLERTQRGTQYF. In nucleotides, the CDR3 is TGTGCCAGCAGCTTAGAGAGAACCCAGCGGGGGACCCAGTACTTC.

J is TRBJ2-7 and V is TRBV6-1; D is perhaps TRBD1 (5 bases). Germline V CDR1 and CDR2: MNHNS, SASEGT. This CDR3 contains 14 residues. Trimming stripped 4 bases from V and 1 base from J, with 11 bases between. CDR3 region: CASSGQITSYEQYF. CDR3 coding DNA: TGTGCCAGCAGTGGACAGATCACTTCCTACGAGCAGTACTTC.